These T cell receptor beta chains were read from a single sample in a study of T cells in Graves' hyperthyroidism and ophthalmopathy. TCRdb reanalysed the multiplex PCR reads using MiXCR and keeps one entry per CDR3 protein. The sample consists of 550,000 to 650,000 distinct CDR3 sequences, over 11% of them appearing once. Sequencing was performed on blood. All receptors derive from a woman younger than 45 with Graves' hyperthyroidism that later progressed to Graves' ophthalmopathy. The CDR3 runs from the conserved cysteine through the conserved F or W. A D gene is named only where the DNA matches it firmly. Where a row states a size, it is once, few, many or the class of an expanded clone; other rows omit it.

j_gene | abundance | d_gene | v_gene | CDR3nt | CDR3aa
TRBJ2-7 | many | TRBD2 | TRBV12-3/TRBV12-4 | TGTGCCAGCACCAACGGACTAGCGGGTTTTTACGAGCAGTACTTC | CASTNGLAGFYEQYF
TRBJ2-1 | many | TRBD2 | TRBV2 | TGTGCCAGCAGTGATTTTGACTCAGCGGGAGTGAGTGAGCAGTTCTTC | CASSDFDSAGVSEQFF
TRBJ2-7 | many | TRBD2 | TRBV28 | TGTGCCAGCAGGACTAGCGGCCCTGAACGGCAGTACTTC | CASRTSGPERQYF
TRBJ2-5 | few | TRBD1 | TRBV5-4 | TGTGCCAGCAGCTCTGAACAGGGGGTCGGACAAGAGACCCAGTACTTC | CASSSEQGVGQETQYF
TRBJ1-2 | few | - | TRBV28 | TGTGCCAGCAGCCTACTGGGGGCAGCGCCTAATCCCAACTATGGCTACACCTTC | CASSLLGAAPNPNYGYTF
TRBJ2-7 | many | - | TRBV27 | TGTGCCAGCAGTTCCATTACCTACGAGCAGTACTTC | CASSSITYEQYF
TRBJ2-2 | - | - | TRBV3-1 | TGTGCCAGCAGCCTACCCAGGGGGGAGCTGTTTTTT | CASSLPRGELFF
TRBJ1-2 | few | - | TRBV6-4 | TGTGCCAGCAGTGACTCTGAGCTTGTTGGGAATGGCTACACCTTC | CASSDSELVGNGYTF
TRBJ1-1 | many | - | TRBV20-1 | TGCAGTGCAACCGGGACATCGAATGGGGACACTGAAGCTTTCTTT | CSATGTSNGDTEAFF
TRBJ1-2 | few | - | TRBV6-1 | TGTGCCAGCAGTGGGGGGGCTAGAGCTAACTATGGCTACACCTTC | CASSGGARANYGYTF
TRBJ1-2 | many | TRBD1 | TRBV18 | TGTGCCAGCTCACCCTCCGGGACAGGGACGAAGTATGGCTACACCTTC | CASSPSGTGTKYGYTF
TRBJ2-1 | many | TRBD2 | TRBV6-5 | TGTGCCAGCAGTTACTCGGGCGGGAGCTCCTACAATGAGCAGTTCTTC | CASSYSGGSSYNEQFF
TRBJ2-7 | - | - | TRBV10-3 | TGTGCCATCAGTGAGTCGGGCGGGGACCCCTACGAGCAGTACTTC | CAISESGGDPYEQYF
TRBJ2-2 | few | TRBD1 | TRBV24-1 | TGTGCCACCAGTGATCCACAGGGGGAGCTCACCGGGGAGCTGTTTTTT | CATSDPQGELTGELFF
TRBJ2-3 | many | TRBD2 | TRBV13 | TGTGCCAGCAGCTCCCGGCGGGAGATAGGCACAGATACGCAGTATTTT | CASSSRREIGTDTQYF
TRBJ1-1 | many | - | TRBV6-2/TRBV6-3 | TGTGCCAGCAGTTGGGCCTCCTCAAGAACCACTGAAGCTTTCTTT | CASSWASSRTTEAFF
TRBJ2-1 | many | - | TRBV12-3/TRBV12-4 | TGTGCCAGCAGTTCCCCGTGGAGTGAGCAGTTCTTC | CASSSPWSEQFF
TRBJ2-7 | few | TRBD2 | TRBV20-1 | TGCAGTGCTAGTCCGGGACTAGCCGGGGAGCAGTACTTC | CSASPGLAGEQYF
TRBJ1-6 | many | - | TRBV3-1 | TGTGCCAGCAGCCCCGGATGGTCACCCCTCCACTTT | CASSPGWSPLHF
TRBJ2-7 | few | TRBD2 | TRBV30 | TGTGCCTGGAGCGGGAGGGTAGCGGAAACTCCTGCCGAGCAGTACTTC | CAWSGRVAETPAEQYF
TRBJ1-1 | many | - | TRBV12-3/TRBV12-4 | TGTGCCAGCAGTTTAGTTCTAGAGAACACTGAAGCTTTCTTT | CASSLVLENTEAFF
TRBJ1-6 | many | - | TRBV5-1 | TGCGCCAGCAGCCTCGGGACAAGTCTGTCCAATTCACCCCTCCACTTT | CASSLGTSLSNSPLHF
TRBJ1-5 | few | - | TRBV6-2/TRBV6-3 | TGTGCCAGCAGTTACATGAGTGGCAATCAGCCCCAGCATTTT | CASSYMSGNQPQHF
TRBJ1-1 | many | - | TRBV19 | TGTGCCAGTACTCTTGCCGGGACATCGAACACTGAAGCTTTCTTT | CASTLAGTSNTEAFF
TRBJ2-7 | - | TRBD1 | TRBV20-1 | TGCAGTGCTCCGGACAGGACCAACGAGCAGTACTTC | CSAPDRTNEQYF
TRBJ1-1 | - | TRBD1 | TRBV7-3 | TGTGCCAGCAGCCTCACAGGGGGTCCAACTTTCTTT | CASSLTGGPTFF
TRBJ2-5 | few | - | TRBV7-9 | TGTGCCAGCAGCTCCCCTTCGGAGGTGGAGACCCAGTACTTC | CASSSPSEVETQYF
TRBJ2-7 | few | TRBD1 | TRBV19 | TGTGCCAGTAGTAACCCGACAGGGGCTAAGTCCTACGAGCAGTACTTC | CASSNPTGAKSYEQYF
TRBJ1-1 | many | - | TRBV28 | TGTGCCAGCACAGGGTTGAACACTGAAGCTTTCTTT | CASTGLNTEAFF
TRBJ2-3 | many | - | TRBV24-1 | TGTGCCACCAGTGATAGGTCCGGTGGGGAGTTCGCAGATACGCAGTATTTT | CATSDRSGGEFADTQYF
TRBJ1-2 | few | - | TRBV6-1 | TGTGCCATTACCAACTCCCTCGGGGATCATGGCTACACCTTC | CAITNSLGDHGYTF
TRBJ1-2 | many | - | TRBV6-1 | TGTGCCTCCGCTGGGGGAGAGGACTATGGCTACACCTTC | CASAGGEDYGYTF